The 16 T cell receptor beta chains reported below all come from one sample, sequenced in a study of shared clonotypes between healthy human individuals. Repertoires were generated with immunoSEQ multiplex PCR, while TCRdb's copy carries only in-frame clones and drops some. The sample consists of approximately 2,300,000 clones, about 90% of them appearing once. The sequencing sample was made of naive CD4+ T cells from PBMCs. Stated subset: CD45RA+ positively selected. The receptors shown here come from a man between 18 and 29 years old in good health. Some clones in this sample may be carry-over from other donors' samples.

V gene TRBV30 combines with J gene TRBJ1-3; no definite D call. The ends were cut back, 4 bases at V and 0 bases at J, with 10 bases in the middle. Germline V gives CDR1 GTSNPN, CDR2 SVGIG (reference sequence). The CDR3 consists of 14 residues. The CDR3 bases are TGTGCCTGGACAACCGGCCTCTCTGGAAACACCATATATTTT. This gives the protein CAWTTGLSGNTIYF.

The rearrangement links TRBV27 to TRBJ2-3, with 11 bases lining up with TRBD2. Germline CDR1 and CDR2: MNHEY and SMNVEV (reference sequence). V lost 5 bases to trimming and J lost 2 bases; unmatched junction nucleotides: 6. The CDR3 consists of 16 residues. CDR3 sequence (DNA): TGTGCCAGCAGTGCGTATAGCGGGGGGGACACAGATACGCAGTATTTT. It codes for CASSAYSGGDTDTQYF.

This chain uses TRBV7-3 with TRBJ2-1, with D possibly TRBD2 on 6 matching bases. Germline values: CDR1 SGHTA, CDR2 FQGTGA. CDR3 length equals 14 residues. V was pared by 5 bases and J by 7 bases, with 15 bases between. CDR3 loop: CASSPAARGNEQFF. CDR3 nucleotide sequence: TGTGCCAGCAGCCCGGCGGCGCGGGGTAATGAGCAGTTCTTC. The whole variable domain, filled in from reference TRBV7-3 and TRBJ2-1, reads GAGVSQTPSNKVTEKGKYVELRCDPISGHTALYWYRQSLGQGPEFLIYFQGTGAADDSGLPNDRFFAVRPEGSVSTLKIQRTERGDSAVYLCASSPAARGNEQFFGPGTRLTVL.

V and J are TRBV7-8 and TRBJ2-7, with TRBD2 as a possible D gene (5 bases). There are 16 residues in the CDR3. Germline loops: CDR1 SGHVS, CDR2 FQNEAQ. V lost 1 base to trimming and J lost 0 bases, with 13 bases between them. CDR3 nucleotides: TGTGCCAGCAGCTTAGAGCGTAGAGGGCTCTCCTACGAGCAGTACTTC. Protein sequence: CASSLERRGLSYEQYF.

This clone was picked up a small number of times. V and J are TRBV29-1 and TRBJ2-7; D remains unclear. The CDR3 contains 13 residues. Germline V gene lookup returns CDR1 SQVTM and CDR2 ANQGSEA. Trimming shortened V by 6 bases and J by 0 bases, and 12 bases separated the two germline ends. CDR3 sequence (DNA): TGCAGCGTAACCTACTCTAGCTCCTACGAGCAGTACTTC. Encoded protein: CSVTYSSSYEQYF.

The chain uses TRBV5-1 and TRBJ2-3, with D uncertain. Germline loops: CDR1 SGHRS, CDR2 YFSETQ. The V end was cut by 6 bases, the J end by 1 base, with 12 bases between. The CDR3 loop spans 14 amino acids. The chain's CDR3 is CASKKSGGTDTQYF. Written as DNA, the CDR3 is TGCGCCAGCAAAAAGTCCGGCGGCACAGATACGCAGTATTTT.

Here the CDR3 reads CASSLINVANTEAFF. The CDR3 bases are TGCGCCAGCAGCCTTATAAATGTGGCGAACACTGAAGCTTTCTTT. This rearrangement joins TRBV5-1 to TRBJ1-1; no clear D gene. The germline V gene encodes CDR1 SGHRS and CDR2 YFSETQ. The V gene lost 4 bases and the J gene lost 1 base, with 14 bases spanning the gap. The CDR3 sequence is 15 residues long.

This chain connects TRBV5-6 to TRBJ2-6, with D perhaps TRBD1 (5 bases). The CDR3 covers 15 residues. CDR1 and CDR2 (germline): SGHDT, YYEEEE. V shed 4 bases and J shed 5 bases, with 13 bases lying between them. CDR3 nucleotides: TGTGCCAGCAGCAGTATGGGGCCTTGGGCCAACGTCCTGACTTTC. Its translation is CASSSMGPWANVLTF.

Concerning this clone: Other DNA sequences in this sample translate to the same CDR3. V usage is TRBV5-1 and J usage is TRBJ1-1; D is unresolved. Trimming left V 4 bases short and J 1 base short, with 5 bases between. Germline loops: CDR1 SGHRS, CDR2 YFSETQ. The CDR3 spans 12 residues. The DNA for the CDR3 is TGCGCCAGCAGCCATGGGAACACTGAAGCTTTCTTT. Amino acids: CASSHGNTEAFF.

The gene calls are TRBV5-6 and TRBJ2-7; tentatively, D is TRBD2 (6 bases). V shed 6 bases and J shed 5 bases, with 21 bases lying between them. Germline V gives CDR1 SGHDT, CDR2 YYEEEE. The CDR3 covers 15 residues. CDR3 residues: CASTPLGDSRNEQYF. CDR3 bases: TGTGCCAGCACCCCCCTAGGGGACTCGCGGAACGAGCAGTACTTC. The full variable domain, with the rest looked up from reference TRBV5-6 and TRBJ2-7, is DAGVTQSPTHLIKTRGQQVTLRCSPKSGHDTVSWYQQALGQGPQFIFQYYEEEERQRGNFPDRFSGHQFPNYSSELNVNALLLGDSALYLCASTPLGDSRNEQYFGPGTRLTVT.

CDR3 sequence: CASNYGNKYEQYF. CDR3 sequence (DNA): TGTGCCAGCAACTACGGCAATAAATACGAGCAGTACTTC. The chain uses TRBV28 and TRBJ2-7; D unclear. The CDR3 is 13 amino acids. Per germline, CDR1 MDHEN and CDR2 SYDVKM. Trimming removed 7 bases at V and 4 bases at J, with 14 bases between.

This chain connects TRBV2 to TRBJ1-5; 7 nucleotides line up with TRBD1. The V segment lost 4 bases and the J segment 6 bases; nucleotides outside the gene matches: 12. The CDR3 length is 16 residues. The germline V gene encodes CDR1 SNHLY and CDR2 FYNNEI. The chain's CDR3 is CASSASRGQGGQPQHF. In nucleotides, the CDR3 is TGTGCCAGCAGTGCCTCTAGGGGGCAAGGAGGTCAGCCCCAGCATTTT. The complete variable domain, with remaining parts taken from reference TRBV2 and TRBJ1-5, reads EPEVTQTPSHQVTQMGQEVILRCVPISNHLYFYWYRQILGQKVEFLVSFYNNEISEKSEIFDDQFSVERPDGSNFTLKIRSTKLEDSAMYFCASSASRGQGGQPQHFGDGTRLSIL.

This chain joins TRBV19 and TRBJ1-2; a weak D match, TRBD1 (6 bases). The ends were cut back, 6 bases at V and 4 bases at J, with 18 bases in the middle. CDR1 LNHDA and CDR2 SQIVND come from the germline V gene (reference sequence). The CDR3 extends over 15 amino acids. The CDR3 sequence is CASSGGPGGLYGYTF. The CDR3 DNA reads TGTGCCAGTAGCGGGGGCCCGGGAGGGCTCTATGGCTACACCTTC. Full variable domain (remainder filled in from reference TRBV19 and TRBJ1-2): DGGITQSPKYLFRKEGQNVTLSCEQNLNHDAMYWYRQDPGQGLRLIYYSQIVNDFQKGDIAEGYSVSREKKESFPLTVTSAQKNPTAFYLCASSGGPGGLYGYTFGSGTRLTVV.

The chain has TRBV5-3 and TRBJ2-2; 12 bases are a match to TRBD1. TRBV5-3 is treated as an ORF (open reading frame) with a function not yet certain. The V gene end was trimmed by 3 bases and the J gene end by 6 bases; junction bases not matched to a gene: 9. CDR3 length: 17 residues. CDR3 bases: TGTGCCAGAAGCTCGTCCAGGGACAGGGGGCTCCCCGGGGAGCTGTTTTTT. It is translated as CARSSSRDRGLPGELFF.

The chain joins TRBV5-4 to TRBJ1-1, with D possibly matching TRBD1 (5 bases). The V gene's germline CDR1 is SGHNT and CDR2 YYREEE (reference sequence). The CDR3 totals 14 residues. V was clipped by 4 bases and J by 0 bases, with 10 bases between them. The CDR3 DNA reads as TGTGCCAGCAGCCCGAGACAGATGAACACTGAAGCTTTCTTT. Its translation: CASSPRQMNTEAFF.

V gene TRBV5-4 combines with J gene TRBJ2-7, with TRBD1 identical over 11 bases. CDR1 and CDR2 (germline): SGHNT, YYREEE (reference sequence). The CDR3 is 15 residues long. The V gene end was trimmed by 0 bases and the J gene end by 4 bases; junction bases not matched to a gene: 3. The CDR3 spells CASSLAGTGGYEQYF. In nucleotides, the CDR3 is TGTGCCAGCAGCTTGGCCGGGACAGGGGGTTACGAGCAGTACTTC.